Shown below are 19 T cell receptor beta chains from a single sample sequenced in a study of blood T cell repertoires in COVID-19. Produced via immunoSEQ multiplex PCR; TCRdb's table is partial and in-frame only. The data hold more than 300,000 clones, with over 70% observed a single time. The material sequenced was peripheral blood. All receptors come from a woman between 50 and 59 years old with acute or convalescent COVID-19.

The chain links TRBV11-1 to TRBJ1-1, with 7 bases identical to TRBD1. V was clipped by 5 bases and J by 6 bases; unmatched bases: 12. The germline CDR1 and CDR2 sequences are SGHAT and FQDESV (reference sequence). The CDR3 spans 15 residues. The CDR3 loop reads CASSRRTTGVPEAFF. CDR3 nucleotides: TGTGCCAGCAGCCGACGGACTACAGGGGTTCCTGAAGCTTTCTTT.

This clone was seen only once. The chain joins TRBV11-3 to TRBJ2-3, with D possibly being TRBD2 (6 bases). Germline CDR1 is SGHNT and CDR2 is YENEEA. Trimming took off 1 base at V and 6 bases at J, with 8 bases between the two ends. CDR3 length equals 13 residues. The DNA for the CDR3 is TGTGCCAGCAGCTTAGGGCTAGCGGATACGCAGTATTTT. It encodes CASSLGLADTQYF.

This chain links TRBV7-3 with TRBJ2-3; D not resolved. V lost 4 bases and J 1 base, leaving 9 bases between the germline ends. The CDR3 runs 14 residues. The germline V gene encodes CDR1 SGHTA and CDR2 FQGTGA. Written as DNA, the CDR3 is TGTGCCAGCAGCTCTACCCGGGGCACAGATACGCAGTATTTT. Translated, it gives CASSSTRGTDTQYF.

The chain has TRBV24-1 and TRBJ2-3, with D hard to call. Looked up from germline, CDR1 is KGHDR and CDR2 is SFDVKD. V lost 7 bases and J lost 1, with 8 bases in between. This CDR3 is built from 13 residues. CDR3 region: CATRETGTDTQYF. DNA for the CDR3: TGTGCCACCAGGGAGACGGGCACAGATACGCAGTATTTT.

The rearrangement links TRBV18 to TRBJ1-1, with D unclear. Germline V CDR1 and CDR2: KGHSH, LQKENI. Trimming removed 3 bases at V and 4 bases at J, with 9 bases between. The CDR3 is made up of 13 amino acids. CDR3 DNA sequence: TGTGCCAGCTCACCGACAACAGCCACTGAAGCTTTCTTT. Protein: CASSPTTATEAFF.

The chain couples TRBV5-4 to TRBJ2-3, with 8 bases that match TRBD2. This CDR3 spans 17 amino acids. CDR1 and CDR2 from the germline V gene are SGHNT and YYREEE (reference sequence). After removal of 0 bases from V and 0 bases from J, the junction contained 6 bases not matched to a gene. Here the CDR3 DNA reads TGTGCCAGCAGCTTGGACACCCCTAGCGGGAGCACAGATACGCAGTATTTT. This sequence encodes CASSLDTPSGSTDTQYF.

This rearrangement joins TRBV7-2 to TRBJ2-1; 11 bases align to TRBD2. J was trimmed by 7 bases and V by 5 bases; bases with no gene match: 10. The CDR3 covers 16 residues. The germline V gene has CDR1 SGHTA and CDR2 FQGNSA. CDR3 sequence (DNA): TGTGCCAGCAGCACTACTAGCGGGAGTAGGAGAAATGAGCAGTTCTTC. It yields the protein CASSTTSGSRRNEQFF.

The chain carries TRBV2 and TRBJ2-5, with a tentative D call TRBD1 (5 bases). CDR3 size: 15 residues. The V end was cut by 0 bases, the J end by 2 bases, with 10 bases between. Germline V lookup: CDR1 SNHLY, CDR2 FYNNEI. The CDR3 bases are TGTGCCAGCAGTGAAGCAGGAGCAGGGCAAGAGACCCAGTACTTC. It yields the protein CASSEAGAGQETQYF.

The chain combines TRBV5-4 with TRBJ1-2, with 12 bases matching TRBD1. V dropped 5 bases and J dropped 4; count of bases not matched to a gene: 15. Germline V gene lookup returns CDR1 SGHNT and CDR2 YYREEE (reference sequence). This CDR3 has 18 amino acids. The CDR3 bases are TGTGCCAGCAGAAGCCCCGGGACAGGGGGCTTAATGAGCTATGGCTACACCTTC. Its translation is CASRSPGTGGLMSYGYTF.

As for this clone: Other DNA sequences in this sample translate to the same CDR3. The chain couples TRBV30 to TRBJ2-5; D unresolved. The germline V and J ends were trimmed by 0 bases and 5 bases, with 4 bases remaining between them. Germline CDR1 and CDR2: GTSNPN and SVGIG (reference sequence). This CDR3 has 11 residues. CDR3 coding DNA: TGTGCCTGGAGTGTGGAGGAGACCCAGTACTTC. Encoded protein: CAWSVEETQYF.

This clone was recorded once. The V and J genes are TRBV27 and TRBJ1-4, with a weak D call TRBD1 (5 bases). Germline V gene lookup returns CDR1 MNHEY and CDR2 SMNVEV (reference sequence). Trimming left V 7 bases short and J 7 bases short, with 16 bases between. The CDR3 covers 14 residues. CDR3 sequence (DNA): TGTGCCAGCATCGGAATTGACAGCCCTGAAAAACTGTTTTTT. Translation gives CASIGIDSPEKLFF.

The V and J genes are TRBV11-2 and TRBJ1-6; 8 bases line up with TRBD1. The CDR3 spans 12 residues. Germline V gene sequence: CDR1 SGHAT, CDR2 FQNNGV. V trimming: 4 bases; J trimming: 13 bases; junction bases outside the gene matches: 3. The CDR3 DNA reads as TGTGCCAGCAGCTGGACAGGGCGGCCCCTCCACTTT. Amino acid sequence: CASSWTGRPLHF.

The J gene is TRBJ1-4, the V gene TRBV28; a weak D match, TRBD1 (5 bases). Between the trimmed V and J ends, which lost 6 bases and 0 bases, there was a span of 14 bases. The length of the CDR3 is 16 residues. In germline, CDR1 is MDHEN, CDR2 SYDVKM. The CDR3 sequence: CASSIQGNPTNEKLFF. The CDR3 nucleotides are TGTGCCAGCAGCATTCAGGGTAACCCAACTAATGAAAAACTGTTTTTT.

The chain has TRBV18 and TRBJ1-1; a weak D match, TRBD1 (6 bases). CDR1 and CDR2 (germline): KGHSH, LQKENI. The CDR3 totals 14 residues. V was shortened by 4 bases and J by 5 bases, with 14 bases between the two germline ends. CDR3 DNA: TGTGCCAGCTCACAGGATACAGGGCGGACTGAAGCTTTCTTT. Translated, it gives CASSQDTGRTEAFF.

The J gene is TRBJ2-2, the V gene TRBV18, with TRBD2 matching 13 bases. After removal of 6 bases from V and 6 bases from J, the junction contained 10 bases not matched to a gene. Germline V gene data show CDR1 as KGHSH and CDR2 as LQKENI. This CDR3 comprises 17 residues. DNA of the CDR3: TGTGCCAGCTCGCTACCGGGACTAGCGGGATCGGCCGGGGAGCTGTTTTTT. Residues: CASSLPGLAGSAGELFF.

This clone was found a few times. The chain joins TRBV2 to TRBJ2-5, with 9 bases that match TRBD1. The germline V gene encodes CDR1 SNHLY and CDR2 FYNNEI. The CDR3 is 14 amino acids. The V gene end was trimmed by 4 bases and the J gene end by 4 bases; junction bases not matched to a gene: 4. The CDR3 DNA sequence: TGTGCCAGCAGTGTGGACAGGGGACCAGAGACCCAGTACTTC. This codes for CASSVDRGPETQYF. The whole variable domain, remainder taken from reference TRBV2 and TRBJ2-5, is EPEVTQTPSHQVTQMGQEVILRCVPISNHLYFYWYRQILGQKVEFLVSFYNNEISEKSEIFDDQFSVERPDGSNFTLKIRSTKLEDSAMYFCASSVDRGPETQYFGPGTRLLVL.

As regards this clone: A much more abundant neighbour one base away suggests this may be a read error. Other nucleotide sequences from this sample produce the same CDR3. The chain uses TRBV12-3 or TRBV12-4 and TRBJ1-1, with 7 bases identical to TRBD1. V was clipped by 5 bases and J by 1 base; unmatched bases: 1. The CDR3 spans 13 residues. CDR3 bases: TGTGCCAGCAGTCGACAGGGGAACACTGAAGCTTTCTTT. Protein: CASSRQGNTEAFF.

This chain joins TRBV27 and TRBJ1-6; D may be TRBD1 (6 bases). With 6 bases removed from V and 5 bases from J, the gap between germline ends came to 11 bases. CDR1 and CDR2 (germline): MNHEY, SMNVEV (reference sequence). This CDR3 spans 14 amino acids. The CDR3 sequence is CASRKQGDNSPLHF. The DNA for the CDR3 is TGTGCCAGCAGGAAACAGGGTGATAATTCACCCCTCCACTTT.

This clone was observed a handful of times. The rearrangement uses TRBV24-1 and TRBJ1-1; 9 nucleotides align to TRBD1. This CDR3 contains 14 residues. Germline V gene sequence: CDR1 KGHDR, CDR2 SFDVKD. V trimming: 4 bases; J trimming: 9 bases; junction bases outside the gene matches: 8. The CDR3 is CATSDSGGQGKAFF. The CDR3 DNA sequence: TGTGCCACCAGTGACTCTGGGGGACAGGGAAAAGCTTTCTTT.